This T cell receptor (beta chain) was captured in a study of blood T cell repertoires in COVID-19. V lost 4 bases to trimming and J lost 7 bases, with 5 bases between them. CDR3 length: 12 residues. In germline, CDR1 is SEHNR, CDR2 FQNEAQ (reference sequence). Here immunoSEQ multiplex PCR was the method, and the copy in TCRdb shows in-frame clones only, minus some. The table shows approximately 250,000 clones, with roughly 85% occurring only once. J is TRBJ1-6 and V is TRBV7-9, with D hard to call. This receptor was obtained from a woman in her fifties or sixties with acute COVID-19. Input material: PBMCs or T cells enriched from blood (not recorded which). The DNA of the CDR3 is TGTGCCAGCAGCTCATCAAATTCACCCCTCCACTTT. Translated, it gives CASSSSNSPLHF.